This T cell receptor beta chain was found in a study of T-cell reconstitution after alpha-beta-depleted transplantation in children. Study-wide points: Some patients' high day-60 TCRbeta diversity was traced to surviving recipient T cells and thymic progenitors. Several hundred rapidly expanded clones from non-depleted graft cells reportedly supplied alpha-beta T cells about two months post-transplant. Fresh T-cell production supplied most of the T-cell counts and diversity seen one year after transplant.

A library of TCRbeta sequences, prepared with unique molecular identifiers, was generated. TCRdb re-derived calls from the PCR reads in MiXCR, one entry per CDR3 protein. The sample includes some 300,000 distinct CDR3 sequences, roughly a tenth of them seen just once. Germline assignment: CDR1 LGHNA and CDR2 YSLEER. After removal of 4 bases from V and 2 bases from J, the junction contained 1 base not matched to a gene. CDR3 length: 13 residues. This clonotype was seen at least ten times. Antigen: not known. The chain uses TRBV4-3 and TRBJ2-5; TRBD2 agrees at 7 bases. The sequence was collected from a boy in the first two years of life with acute myeloid leukemia, due to receive a stem cell transplant. Sequencing was performed on PBMCs, taken before TCRalphabeta/CD19-depleted stem cell transplant. The CDR3 coding sequence is TGCGCCAGCAGCCCCGGGGGGCAAGAGACCCAGTACTTC. Encoded protein: CASSPGGQETQYF.